The rows below give T cell receptor beta chains drawn from one sample of a study of CD8 T cells in Susac syndrome. Each CDR3 protein gets one entry after TCRdb re-called the immunoSEQ multiplex PCR reads with MiXCR. The sample lists about 200,000 distinct CDR3 sequences; roughly 96% were seen once. Sample: CD4+ T cells from PBMCs. These receptors were collected from a human donor with multiple sclerosis. CDR3s include the opening cysteine and the closing phenylalanine or tryptophan. A D gene is named only where the DNA matches it firmly. Rows give clone size only sometimes, using once, few, many, or a class for an expanded clone.

D: TRBD2
V: TRBV20-1
size: once
J: TRBJ2-3
CDR3: CSAWTSQETQYF
DNA: TGCAGTGCTTGGACTAGCCAGGAGACGCAGTATTTT

D: NA
V: TRBV12-3/TRBV12-4
size: NA
J: TRBJ2-7
CDR3: CATKRAGIYEQYF
DNA: TGTGCCACCAAAAGGGCAGGGATCTACGAGCAGTACTTC

D: TRBD1
V: TRBV9
size: NA
J: TRBJ1-2
CDR3: CASSADRVYGYTF
DNA: TGTGCCAGCAGCGCAGACAGGGTCTATGGCTACACCTTC

D: NA
V: TRBV20-1
size: NA
J: TRBJ2-3
CDR3: CSWRALGDTQYF
DNA: TGCAGTTGGAGGGCATTGGGTGATACGCAGTATTTT

D: TRBD1
V: TRBV7-9
size: few
J: TRBJ1-1
CDR3: CASSFDRGTEAFF
DNA: TGTGCCAGCTCGTTCGACAGGGGCACTGAAGCTTTCTTT

D: NA
V: TRBV3-1
size: once
J: TRBJ2-7
CDR3: CASSPPGATGYEQYF
DNA: TGTGCCAGCAGCCCTCCCGGAGCGACCGGCTACGAGCAGTACTTC

D: NA
V: TRBV20-1
size: once
J: TRBJ2-7
CDR3: CSVTVSGTSGEQYF
DNA: TGCAGTGTTACGGTCTCCGGGACGTCTGGCGAGCAGTACTTC

D: TRBD2
V: TRBV9
size: once
J: TRBJ2-7
CDR3: CASSPQPSGGYEQYF
DNA: TGTGCCAGCAGCCCGCAGCCTAGCGGGGGATACGAGCAGTACTTC

D: NA
V: TRBV12-3/TRBV12-4
size: NA
J: TRBJ2-7
CDR3: CASRDPRHYEQYF
DNA: TGTGCCAGCAGGGACCCAAGGCACTACGAGCAGTACTTC

D: TRBD1
V: TRBV10-3
size: NA
J: TRBJ2-3
CDR3: CATGTGGLDTQYF
DNA: TGTGCCACCGGGACAGGGGGTTTGGATACGCAGTATTTT

D: TRBD1
V: TRBV20-1
size: NA
J: TRBJ1-2
CDR3: CSARETGTGYGYTF
DNA: TGCAGTGCTAGAGAGACCGGGACAGGATATGGCTACACCTTC

D: NA
V: TRBV5-1
size: NA
J: TRBJ2-3
CDR3: CASSLGDDWGHTQYF
DNA: TGCGCCAGCAGCTTGGGGGATGATTGGGGGCATACGCAGTATTTT

D: NA
V: TRBV24-1
size: NA
J: TRBJ2-5
CDR3: CATSDRPSETQYF
DNA: TGTGCCACCAGTGATAGGCCTTCGGAGACCCAGTACTTC

D: NA
V: TRBV13
size: NA
J: TRBJ1-2
CDR3: CASSSGRGYGYTF
DNA: TGTGCCAGCAGCTCGGGACGGGGCTATGGCTACACCTTC

D: NA
V: TRBV28
size: NA
J: TRBJ2-7
CDR3: CASSLQNYEQYF
DNA: TGTGCCAGCAGTTTACAGAACTACGAGCAGTACTTC

D: NA
V: TRBV2
size: NA
J: TRBJ1-2
CDR3: CASSDPTGNYGYTF
DNA: TGTGCCAGCAGTGACCCGACAGGCAACTATGGCTACACCTTC

D: NA
V: TRBV7-2
size: NA
J: TRBJ1-6
CDR3: CASSLVGAPHSPLHF
DNA: TGTGCCAGCAGCTTAGTCGGCGCGCCGCATTCACCCCTCCACTTT

D: TRBD2
V: TRBV20-1
size: NA
J: TRBJ2-1
CDR3: CSARDRGRAHGYNEQFF
DNA: TGCAGTGCTAGAGATCGCGGGAGGGCCCACGGCTACAATGAGCAGTTCTTC

D: TRBD2
V: TRBV5-1
size: NA
J: TRBJ2-6
CDR3: CASSFPRGSGANVLTF
DNA: TGCGCCAGCAGCTTCCCGCGGGGGAGTGGGGCCAACGTCCTGACTTTC

D: NA
V: TRBV20-1
size: NA
J: TRBJ1-5
CDR3: CSATDSHDQPQHF
DNA: TGCAGTGCTACTGACTCTCATGATCAGCCCCAGCATTTT

D: NA
V: TRBV24-1
size: NA
J: TRBJ2-5
CDR3: CATSPSTGQQETQYF
DNA: TGTGCCACCAGCCCCTCTACCGGACAGCAAGAGACCCAGTACTTC

D: NA
V: TRBV5-1
size: NA
J: TRBJ1-1
CDR3: CASSLDGLNTEAFF
DNA: TGCGCCAGCAGCTTGGACGGTTTGAACACTGAAGCTTTCTTT

D: NA
V: TRBV11-2
size: NA
J: TRBJ2-5
CDR3: CASRGWEPQETQYF
DNA: TGTGCCAGCAGGGGATGGGAGCCTCAAGAGACCCAGTACTTC

D: NA
V: TRBV7-9
size: NA
J: TRBJ1-1
CDR3: CASSYDRANTEAFF
DNA: TGTGCCAGCAGCTACGACCGAGCGAACACTGAAGCTTTCTTT

D: NA
V: TRBV6-1
size: NA
J: TRBJ2-1
CDR3: CASSPTGLKGGYYNEQFF
DNA: TGTGCCAGCAGTCCTACAGGGCTAAAAGGGGGATATTACAATGAGCAGTTCTTC